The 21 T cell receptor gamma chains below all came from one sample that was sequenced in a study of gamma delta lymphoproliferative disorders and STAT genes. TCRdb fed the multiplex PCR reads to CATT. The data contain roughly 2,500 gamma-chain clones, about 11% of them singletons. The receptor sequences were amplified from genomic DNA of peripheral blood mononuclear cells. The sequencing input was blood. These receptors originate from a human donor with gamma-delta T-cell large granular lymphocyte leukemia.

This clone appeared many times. The CDR3 DNA reads as TGTGCCATGGGACGGGGTCATTATAAGAAACTCTTT. Protein product: CAMGRGHYKKLF. V usage is TRGV2 and J usage is TRGJ1 or TRGJ2. No J gene was available from TCRdb, and it was assigned here by a germline match of the DNA. Trimming cost V 11 bases and J 5 bases; bases outside gene matches: 12. The CDR3 loop spans 12 amino acids. The germline gives CDR1 EGSNGY, CDR2 YDSYNSKV.

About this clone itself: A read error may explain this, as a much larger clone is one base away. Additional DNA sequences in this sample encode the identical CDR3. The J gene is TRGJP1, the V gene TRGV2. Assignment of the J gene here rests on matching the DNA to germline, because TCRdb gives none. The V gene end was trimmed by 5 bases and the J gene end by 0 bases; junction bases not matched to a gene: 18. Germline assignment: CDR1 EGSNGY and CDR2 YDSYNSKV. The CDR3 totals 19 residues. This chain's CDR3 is CATWVDAYLLNTTGWFKIF. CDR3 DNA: TGTGCCACCTGGGTAGATGCGTACCTGTTGAATACCACTGGTTGGTTCAAGATATTT.

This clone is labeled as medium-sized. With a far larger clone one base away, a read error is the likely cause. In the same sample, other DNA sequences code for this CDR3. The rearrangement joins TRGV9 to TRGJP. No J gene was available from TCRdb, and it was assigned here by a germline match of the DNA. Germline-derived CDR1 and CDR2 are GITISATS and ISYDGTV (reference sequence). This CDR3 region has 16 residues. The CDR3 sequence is CALWEVEELGKKIKVF. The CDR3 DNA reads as TGTGCCCTGTGGGAGGTGGAAGAGTTGGGCAAAAAAATCAAGGTATTT.

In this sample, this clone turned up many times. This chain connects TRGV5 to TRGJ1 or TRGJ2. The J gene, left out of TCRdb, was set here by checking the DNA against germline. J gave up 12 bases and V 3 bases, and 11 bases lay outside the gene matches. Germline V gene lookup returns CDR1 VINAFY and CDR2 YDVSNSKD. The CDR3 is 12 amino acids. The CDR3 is CATWDGRGRKLF. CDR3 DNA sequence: TGTGCCACCTGGGACGGGCGGGGAAGGAAACTCTTT.

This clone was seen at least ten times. CDR3 loop: CATWDKFYKKLF. Here the CDR3 DNA reads TGTGCCACCTGGGATAAATTTTATAAGAAACTCTTT. J is TRGJ1 or TRGJ2 and V is TRGV8. The J gene was missing in TCRdb and was found by matching the end of the DNA to germline. Germline CDR1 is VENAVY and CDR2 is YDSYNSRV. The CDR3 loop spans 12 amino acids. V lost 2 bases and J lost 6; bases outside the gene matches: 4.

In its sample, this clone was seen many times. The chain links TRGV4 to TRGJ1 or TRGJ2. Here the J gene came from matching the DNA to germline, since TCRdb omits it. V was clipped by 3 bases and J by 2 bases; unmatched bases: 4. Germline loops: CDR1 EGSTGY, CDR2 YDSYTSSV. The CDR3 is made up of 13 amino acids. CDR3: CATWDFYYYKKLF. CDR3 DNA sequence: TGTGCCACCTGGGATTTCTATTATTATAAGAAACTCTTT.

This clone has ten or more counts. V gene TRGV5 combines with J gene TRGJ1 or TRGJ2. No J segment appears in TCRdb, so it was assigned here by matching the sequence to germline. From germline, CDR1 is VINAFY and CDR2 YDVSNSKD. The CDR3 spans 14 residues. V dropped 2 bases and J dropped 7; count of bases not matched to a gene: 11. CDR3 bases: TGTGCCACCTGGGACACCCCGGGAAAATATAAGAAACTCTTT. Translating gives CATWDTPGKYKKLF.

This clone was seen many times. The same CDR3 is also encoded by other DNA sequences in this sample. Written as DNA, the CDR3 is TGTGCCTTGTGGGAGGTAAACTATAAGAAACTCTTT. It codes for CALWEVNYKKLF. The rearrangement joins TRGV9 to TRGJ1 or TRGJ2. As TCRdb names no J gene, one was assigned here on the basis of a DNA match to germline. There are 12 residues in the CDR3. V gave up 1 base and J gave up 7 bases; unmatched junction bases: 4. In germline, CDR1 is GITISATS, CDR2 ISYDGTV (reference sequence).

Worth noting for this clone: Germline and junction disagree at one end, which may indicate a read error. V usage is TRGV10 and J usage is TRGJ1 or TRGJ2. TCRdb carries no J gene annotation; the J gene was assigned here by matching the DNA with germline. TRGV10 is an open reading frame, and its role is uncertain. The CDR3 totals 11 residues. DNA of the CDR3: TGCAGCGTGGGATTATATTATAAGAAACTCTTT. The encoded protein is CSVGLYYKKLF.

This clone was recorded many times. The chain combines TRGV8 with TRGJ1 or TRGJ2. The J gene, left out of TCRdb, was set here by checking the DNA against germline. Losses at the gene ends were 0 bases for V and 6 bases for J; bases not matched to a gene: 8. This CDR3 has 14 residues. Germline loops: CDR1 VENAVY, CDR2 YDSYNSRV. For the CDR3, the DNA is TGTGCCACCTGGGATAGGCGCCCAGGTTATAAGAAACTCTTT. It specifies CATWDRRPGYKKLF.

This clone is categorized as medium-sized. This CDR3 is CACWIRPNYYKKLF. In DNA, the CDR3 is TGTGCCTGCTGGATTAGGCCCAATTATTATAAGAAACTCTTT. The V and J genes are TRGV11 and TRGJ1 or TRGJ2. The J gene is not listed in TCRdb, so it was assigned here from a DNA match to germline. TRGV11 qualifies as an ORF whose function is uncertain. V was clipped by 2 bases and J by 1 base; unmatched bases: 2. The CDR3 length is 14 residues.

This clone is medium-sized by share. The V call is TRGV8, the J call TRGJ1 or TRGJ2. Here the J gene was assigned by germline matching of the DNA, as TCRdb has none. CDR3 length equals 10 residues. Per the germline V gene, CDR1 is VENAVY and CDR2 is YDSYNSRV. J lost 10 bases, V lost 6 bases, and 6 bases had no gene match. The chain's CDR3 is CATWYNKKLF. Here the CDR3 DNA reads TGTGCCACCTGGTATAACAAGAAACTCTTT.

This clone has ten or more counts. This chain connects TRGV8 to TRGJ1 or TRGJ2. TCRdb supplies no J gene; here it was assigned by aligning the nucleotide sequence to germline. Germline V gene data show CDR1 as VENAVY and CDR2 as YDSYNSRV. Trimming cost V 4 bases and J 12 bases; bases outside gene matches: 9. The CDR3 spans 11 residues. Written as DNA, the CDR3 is TGTGCCACCTGGGACCGGGGGGGGAAACTCTTT. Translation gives CATWDRGGKLF.

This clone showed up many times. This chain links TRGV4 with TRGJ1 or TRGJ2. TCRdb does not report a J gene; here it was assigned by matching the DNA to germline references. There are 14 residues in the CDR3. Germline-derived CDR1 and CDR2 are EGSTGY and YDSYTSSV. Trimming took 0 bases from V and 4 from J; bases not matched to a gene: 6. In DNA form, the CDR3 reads TGTGCCACCTGGGATGGGTTTGTATATTATAAGAAACTCTTT. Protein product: CATWDGFVYYKKLF.

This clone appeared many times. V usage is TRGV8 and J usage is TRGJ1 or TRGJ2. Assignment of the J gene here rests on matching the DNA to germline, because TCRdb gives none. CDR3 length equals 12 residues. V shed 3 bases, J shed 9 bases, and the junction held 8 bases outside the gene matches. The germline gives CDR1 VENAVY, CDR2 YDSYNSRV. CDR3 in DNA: TGTGCCACCTGGGATGGGCCAATTAAGAAACTCTTT. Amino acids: CATWDGPIKKLF.

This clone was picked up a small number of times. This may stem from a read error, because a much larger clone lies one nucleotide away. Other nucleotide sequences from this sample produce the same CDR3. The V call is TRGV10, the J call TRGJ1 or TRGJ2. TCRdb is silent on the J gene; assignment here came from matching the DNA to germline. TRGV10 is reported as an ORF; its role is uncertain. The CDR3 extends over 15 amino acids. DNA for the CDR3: TGCGCTGCGTGGGCCAAAATGACCCATTATTATAAGAAACTCTTT. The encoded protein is CAAWAKMTHYYKKLF.

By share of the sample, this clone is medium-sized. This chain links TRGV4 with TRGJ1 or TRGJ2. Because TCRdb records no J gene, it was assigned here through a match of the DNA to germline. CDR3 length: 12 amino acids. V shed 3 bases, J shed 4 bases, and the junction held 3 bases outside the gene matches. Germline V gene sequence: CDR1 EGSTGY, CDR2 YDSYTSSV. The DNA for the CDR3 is TGTGCCACCTGGGATTGCTATTATAAGAAACTCTTT. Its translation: CATWDCYYKKLF.

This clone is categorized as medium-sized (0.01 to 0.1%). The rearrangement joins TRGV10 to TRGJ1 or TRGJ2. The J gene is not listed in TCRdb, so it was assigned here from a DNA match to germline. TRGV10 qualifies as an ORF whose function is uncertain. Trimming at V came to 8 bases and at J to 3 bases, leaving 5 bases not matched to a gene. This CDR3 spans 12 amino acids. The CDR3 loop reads CAAWVPYYKKLF. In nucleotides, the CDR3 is TGTGCTGCGTGGGTCCCTTATTATAAGAAACTCTTT.

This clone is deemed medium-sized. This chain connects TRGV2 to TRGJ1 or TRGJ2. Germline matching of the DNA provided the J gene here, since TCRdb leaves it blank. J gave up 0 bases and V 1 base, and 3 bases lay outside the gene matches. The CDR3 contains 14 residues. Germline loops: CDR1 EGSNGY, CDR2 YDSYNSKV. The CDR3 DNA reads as TGTGCCACCTGGGACGGAGTGAATTATTATAAGAAACTCTTT. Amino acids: CATWDGVNYYKKLF.

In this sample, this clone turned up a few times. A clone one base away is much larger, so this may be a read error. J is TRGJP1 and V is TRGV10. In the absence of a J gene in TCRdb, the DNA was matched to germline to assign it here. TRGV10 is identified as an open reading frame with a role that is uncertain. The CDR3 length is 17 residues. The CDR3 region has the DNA TGTGCTGCGTGGGACCCTTCCCCACATACCAATGGTTGGTTCAAGATATTT. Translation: CAAWDPSPHTNGWFKIF.

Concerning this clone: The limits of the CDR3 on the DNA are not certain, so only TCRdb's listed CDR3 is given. CDR3: CATWDTFIIRNSLAVEQHF. V gene TRGV3 was called; the J gene was not. The CDR3 length equals 19 residues, ends included. Germline CDR1 reads VTNTFY; CDR2 reads YDVSTARD (reference sequence).